The 21 T cell receptor beta chains listed next were all sequenced from one sample in a study of CD8 T cells in ankylosing spondylitis. Each CDR3 protein is one row after TCRdb ran MiXCR on the 5' RACE reads. The sample records 250,000 to 400,000 distinct CDR3 sequences, roughly 10% being singletons. The sample comprised blood, either unsorted or a sorted T cell fraction (not recorded which). The receptors shown here come from a female donor with ankylosing spondylitis or in good health (not recorded which).

This clonotype was seen only a few times. The gene calls are TRBV4-2 and TRBJ2-3, with TRBD2 matching over 7 bases. The V segment lost 0 bases and the J segment 1 base; nucleotides outside the gene matches: 4. Germline values: CDR1 LGHNA, CDR2 YNFKEQ. This CDR3 contains 16 residues. The DNA of the CDR3 is TGTGCCAGCAGCCAAGAAGGTCTAGCGGGCACAGATACGCAGTATTTT. Translated: CASSQEGLAGTDTQYF.

V usage is TRBV28 and J usage is TRBJ1-2; 8 bases agree with TRBD1. The CDR3 is made up of 15 amino acids. V lost 5 bases, J lost 4 bases, and 9 bases stayed unmatched. Germline loops: CDR1 MDHEN, CDR2 SYDVKM. CDR3 sequence reads: CASSPILDRGYGYTF. The CDR3 region has the DNA TGTGCCAGCAGTCCCATACTTGACAGGGGCTATGGCTACACCTTC.

There are a few counts of this clonotype. CDR3 in DNA: TGCGCCAGCAGGTTCGATCAGGATTATGGCTACACCTTC. Protein product: CASRFDQDYGYTF. The J gene is TRBJ1-2, the V gene TRBV5-1; D unresolved. Between the trimmed V and J ends, which lost 5 bases and 5 bases, there was a span of 13 bases. Germline V gene data show CDR1 as SGHRS and CDR2 as YFSETQ. The CDR3 spans 13 residues.

This clonotype was detected only a few times. The chain combines TRBV11-2 with TRBJ2-6, with unresolved D. Germline CDR1 is SGHAT and CDR2 is FQNNGV. V was cut by 5 bases and J by 1 base, with 9 bases left in between. The CDR3 is made up of 15 amino acids. CDR3 residues: CASSPRISGANVLTF. The DNA of the CDR3 is TGTGCCAGCAGCCCCAGGATATCTGGGGCCAACGTCCTGACTTTC.

This clonotype was recorded a few times. The rearrangement joins TRBV6-5 to TRBJ2-2, with D possibly TRBD2 on 5 matching bases. Trimming stripped 0 bases from V and 1 base from J, with 9 bases between. CDR3 length: 16 amino acids. Per the germline V gene, CDR1 is MNHEY and CDR2 is SVGAGI. As DNA, the CDR3 is TGTGCCAGCAGTTACTCTCAGCGGTTGAACACCGGGGAGCTGTTTTTT. It codes for CASSYSQRLNTGELFF.

This chain links TRBV2 with TRBJ2-4, with 7 bases fitting TRBD1. CDR3 length: 17 amino acids. Per germline, CDR1 SNHLY and CDR2 FYNNEI. V gave up 2 bases and J gave up 3 bases; unmatched junction bases: 10. The CDR3 DNA sequence: TGTGCCAGCAGTGAAATCCGGAGACAGGGTTTCAAAAACATTCAGTACTTC. Its translation is CASSEIRRQGFKNIQYF.

The gene calls are TRBV6-2 or TRBV6-3 and TRBJ1-2; D is ambiguous. The V and J ends lost 11 bases and 4 bases respectively, with 14 bases between them. Germline V gene data show CDR1 as MNHEY and CDR2 as SVGEGT. The CDR3 loop spans 12 amino acids. The CDR3 DNA follows: TGTGCCCAGCGAGGTCGGAGCTATGGCTACACCTTC. Its translation: CAQRGRSYGYTF.

J is TRBJ2-5 and V is TRBV19, with 12 bases aligning to TRBD2. The CDR3 covers 14 residues. V was clipped by 5 bases and J by 4 bases; unmatched bases: 2. Germline V lookup: CDR1 LNHDA, CDR2 SQIVND (reference sequence). The CDR3 protein is CASSVLAGGETQYF. As DNA, the CDR3 is TGTGCCAGTAGTGTACTAGCGGGAGGAGAGACCCAGTACTTC.

This clonotype was counted between two and nine times. The chain is built from TRBV3-1 and TRBJ2-5; 10 positions match TRBD1. The V segment lost 2 bases and the J segment 2 bases; nucleotides outside the gene matches: 11. The CDR3 has 18 amino acids. The germline V gene has CDR1 LGHDT and CDR2 YNNKEL (reference sequence). The CDR3 loop reads CASSQWTGDRGTQETQYF. CDR3 DNA: TGTGCCAGCAGCCAATGGACAGGGGACAGGGGAACTCAAGAGACCCAGTACTTC.

A few counts support this clonotype. This chain links TRBV12-3 or TRBV12-4 with TRBJ2-7, with D unresolved. CDR3 length equals 14 residues. The V gene lost 6 bases and the J gene lost 2 bases, with 14 bases spanning the gap. CDR3: CASSPGPRPYEQYF. CDR3 nucleotides: TGTGCCAGCAGCCCCGGGCCAAGGCCCTACGAGCAGTACTTC.

The rearrangement joins TRBV12-3 or TRBV12-4 to TRBJ1-2; 7 bases align to TRBD1. V was clipped by 6 bases and J by 4 bases; unmatched bases: 8. This CDR3 is 14 amino acids long. CDR3 in amino acids: CASSSGTASYGYTF. CDR3 bases: TGTGCCAGCAGCTCGGGGACAGCTTCCTATGGCTACACCTTC.

This clonotype was seen a handful of times. The rearrangement joins TRBV15 to TRBJ2-7; 7 bases match TRBD1. Germline CDR1 reads LNHNV; CDR2 reads YYDKDF (reference sequence). There are 15 residues in the CDR3. The junction had 12 bases not matched to a gene; V was cut back by 5 bases and J by 5 bases. The CDR3 DNA is TGTGCCACCAGCGTTCGTGACAGGGAGTTGGACGAGCAGTACTTC. It yields the protein CATSVRDRELDEQYF.

This clonotype was seen at least ten times. The chain couples TRBV5-1 to TRBJ1-2; TRBD1 matches at 10 bases. CDR1 and CDR2 (germline): SGHRS, YFSETQ. The V and J ends lost 3 bases and 8 bases, in that order; junction bases with no gene match: 4. The CDR3 is made up of 13 amino acids. The CDR3 coding sequence is TGCGCCAGCAGCTACCGGGACAGGGGAGGCTACACCTTC. It translates to CASSYRDRGGYTF.

This clonotype was counted between two and nine times. The chain is built from TRBV3-1 and TRBJ2-5; 10 nucleotides agree with TRBD2. Trimming cost V 6 bases and J 4 bases; bases outside gene matches: 5. Germline V lookup: CDR1 LGHDT, CDR2 YNNKEL (reference sequence). CDR3 length: 14 amino acids. The CDR3 protein is CASRLAGKRETQYF. Written as DNA, the CDR3 is TGTGCCAGCAGACTAGCGGGGAAGAGAGAGACCCAGTACTTC.

V usage is TRBV5-1 and J usage is TRBJ2-7; 8 bases line up with TRBD1. Germline CDR1 is SGHRS and CDR2 is YFSETQ. This CDR3 region has 15 residues. Unmatched junction bases numbered 9, after V lost 4 bases and J lost 3 bases. CDR3 sequence reads: CASSLRGRSDYEQYF. CDR3 nucleotide sequence: TGCGCCAGCAGCCTCAGGGGGCGTTCGGACTACGAGCAGTACTTC.

This clonotype was counted between two and nine times. The chain recombines TRBV29-1 with TRBJ1-2; a weak D match, TRBD1 (5 bases). V was trimmed by 1 base and J by 2 bases, leaving 23 bases between them. Germline loops: CDR1 SQVTM, CDR2 ANQGSEA. The CDR3 consists of 18 residues. The CDR3 DNA follows: TGCAGCGTTGAAGGTCTAAGGAATTGGGCAGGGACCAACTATGGCTACACCTTC. Translated, it gives CSVEGLRNWAGTNYGYTF.

This clonotype was recorded many times. The V and J genes are TRBV29-1 and TRBJ1-1; 10 bases agree with TRBD1. This CDR3 region has 13 residues. CDR1 is SQVTM, CDR2 ANQGSEA, per germline. V was pared by 7 bases and J by 2 bases, with 4 bases of the junction left unmatched. For the CDR3, the DNA is TGCAGCGCTGGGGACAGGGGCAACACTGAAGCTTTCTTT. It yields the protein CSAGDRGNTEAFF.

This clonotype was found many times. This chain connects TRBV12-3 or TRBV12-4 to TRBJ2-1; 12 bases fit TRBD2. The length of the CDR3 is 17 residues. V dropped 3 bases and J dropped 7; count of bases not matched to a gene: 10. The CDR3 DNA reads TGTGCCAGCAGTTTTGCTAGCGGGGGGGCCGGTAAAAATGAGCAGTTCTTC. It encodes CASSFASGGAGKNEQFF.

This rearrangement joins TRBV5-1 to TRBJ2-2; 7 bases map to TRBD1. The CDR3 consists of 15 residues. Trimming took 4 bases from V and 4 from J; bases not matched to a gene: 7. Germline CDR1 and CDR2: SGHRS and YFSETQ. CDR3 sequence: CASSGQGDSTGELFF. CDR3 DNA: TGCGCCAGCAGCGGGCAGGGGGACAGCACCGGGGAGCTGTTTTTT.

This clonotype was observed a few times. V and J are TRBV3-1 and TRBJ2-1; D not certain. CDR3 length: 14 residues. With 1 base removed from V and 9 bases from J, the gap between germline ends came to 13 bases. Germline V lookup: CDR1 LGHDT, CDR2 YNNKEL (reference sequence). CDR3 bases: TGTGCCAGCAGCCAAGGGGCCACTCAGAGTGAGCAGTTCTTC. Protein product: CASSQGATQSEQFF.

This chain uses TRBV12-3 or TRBV12-4 with TRBJ2-5, with D possibly TRBD2 on 7 matching bases. The germline V and J ends were trimmed by 6 bases and 3 bases, with 14 bases remaining between them. This CDR3 is 14 amino acids long. The DNA of the CDR3 is TGTGCCAGCAGCCGAGGGGGACTAAAAGAGACCCAGTACTTC. This codes for CASSRGGLKETQYF.